This passage covers 29 T cell receptor beta chains from one sample sequenced in a study of blood T cells in healthy people across ages. Through a sample-barcoded 5' primer and a J-beta primer mix, a second PCR was run for roughly 7 to 11 cycles. TCRdb reprocessed the 5' RACE reads with MiXCR, giving one entry per CDR3 protein. The sample consists of 1.8 million or so distinct CDR3 sequences, approximately 39% of them appearing once. Input material: blood. The source of these receptors is a human donor in good health.

V usage is TRBV5-4 and J usage is TRBJ2-7, with D perhaps given as TRBD1 or TRBD2 (5 bases each). The CDR3 totals 16 residues. V lost 3 bases, J lost 5 bases, and 21 bases lay in between. Germline V gives CDR1 SGHNT, CDR2 YYREEE (reference sequence). The CDR3 nucleotides read TGTGCCAGCAGCTCGAAACGGTCGGGGACCGCCGACGAGCAGTACTTC. It yields the protein CASSSKRSGTADEQYF.

The chain has TRBV7-9 and TRBJ1-2; D is unclear. The germline CDR1 and CDR2 sequences are SEHNR and FQNEAQ (reference sequence). This CDR3 contains 14 residues. V dropped 1 base and J dropped 6 bases, with 12 bases sitting between them. DNA for the CDR3: TGTGCCAGCAGCTTAGGCGGCCAGAGCGATGGCTACACCTTC. Its protein is CASSLGGQSDGYTF.

Only a few counts were recorded for this clonotype. The chain has TRBV29-1 and TRBJ1-1; no reliable D call. CDR1 is SQVTM and CDR2 is ANQGSEA in the germline V gene. The CDR3 runs 14 residues. Trimming removed 4 bases at V and 6 bases at J, with 18 bases between. The CDR3 sequence: CSVARAVSVSEAFF. CDR3 DNA: TGCAGCGTTGCTAGGGCAGTGTCCGTCTCTGAAGCTTTCTTT.

As to this clonotype: Its ends do not fully match the called genes, so a read error is possible. The rearrangement uses TRBV12-3 or TRBV12-4 and TRBJ2-3; 8 bases are shared with TRBD1. The CDR3 length is 14 residues. CDR3 amino acids: CASRKTGAADMQYF. Written as DNA, the CDR3 is TGTGCCAGCAGAAAGACAGGGGCCGCAGATATGCAGTATTTT.

This chain joins TRBV28 and TRBJ2-3; D perhaps matches TRBD1 (5 bases). Germline loops: CDR1 MDHEN, CDR2 SYDVKM. V was cut by 7 bases and J by 2 bases, with 10 bases left in between. The CDR3 length is 13 residues. As DNA, the CDR3 is TGTGCCAGCACGACAGATAACACAGATACGCAGTATTTT. It translates to CASTTDNTDTQYF.

The chain combines TRBV5-1 with TRBJ2-3, with D possibly matching TRBD2 (5 bases). V lost 0 bases, J lost 1 base, and 12 bases lay in between. This CDR3 region has 16 residues. Germline V lookup: CDR1 SGHRS, CDR2 YFSETQ. Here the CDR3 reads CASSLDVTRGTDTQYF. In DNA form, the CDR3 reads TGCGCCAGCAGCTTGGACGTTACTAGGGGCACAGATACGCAGTATTTT.

The chain links TRBV7-3 to TRBJ2-5; 9 bases agree with TRBD2. The CDR3 has 16 amino acids. Germline CDR1 and CDR2: SGHTA and FQGTGA. V dropped 5 bases and J dropped 5; count of bases not matched to a gene: 12. The chain's CDR3 is CASSPEGAGGSETQYF. In DNA, the CDR3 is TGTGCCAGCAGCCCGGAAGGAGCGGGGGGCTCGGAGACCCAGTACTTC.

This sequence joins TRBV7-9 and TRBJ1-2, with D tentatively TRBD1 (6 bases). The CDR3 spans 14 residues. Between the trimmed V and J ends, which lost 8 bases and 2 bases, there was a span of 15 bases. Looked up from germline, CDR1 is SEHNR and CDR2 is FQNEAQ (reference sequence). The CDR3 region has the DNA TGTGCCAGCGGGGGCATGGGGCAGAACTATGGCTACACCTTC. It encodes CASGGMGQNYGYTF.

This clonotype appeared a few times. V usage is TRBV6-1 and J usage is TRBJ2-5; 9 bases line up with TRBD2. The germline V gene has CDR1 MNHNS and CDR2 SASEGT. This CDR3 has 12 residues. J gave up 7 bases and V 4 bases, and 1 base lay outside the gene matches. The CDR3 spells CASSGGGVTQYF. The CDR3 DNA reads TGTGCCAGCAGTGGCGGGGGGGTGACCCAGTACTTC.

Concerning this clonotype itself: One junction end does not reproduce the germline sequence, and a read error may be involved. The V gene is TRBV24-1, the J gene TRBJ1-2, with D uncertain. The length of the CDR3 is 13 residues. Germline CDR1 and CDR2: KGHDR and SFDVKD. The CDR3 region has the DNA TGCGCCACCAGTGATTTGAGCGGGCTTGGCTACACCTTC. Protein product: CATSDLSGLGYTF.

The rearrangement links TRBV20-1 to TRBJ2-3, with D hard to call. Trimming shortened V by 0 bases and J by 2 bases, and 12 bases separated the two germline ends. Germline CDR1 and CDR2: DFQATT and SNEGSKA (reference sequence). This CDR3 is built from 15 residues. Written as DNA, the CDR3 is TGCAGTGCTAGAGACCCAAACCGATTCACAGATACGCAGTATTTT. It encodes CSARDPNRFTDTQYF.

CDR3 loop: CASSFLGLGDEQFF. CDR3 DNA: TGTGCCAGCAGTTTCCTCGGGTTGGGCGATGAGCAGTTCTTC. J is TRBJ2-1 and V is TRBV12-3 or TRBV12-4; D is ambiguous. Trimming shortened V by 3 bases and J by 8 bases, and 14 bases separated the two germline ends. CDR3 length: 14 amino acids.

The J gene is TRBJ2-7, the V gene TRBV20-1; 7 bases agree with TRBD1. The germline V gene has CDR1 DFQATT and CDR2 SNEGSKA (reference sequence). The CDR3 runs 14 residues. V was clipped by 5 bases and J by 0 bases; unmatched bases: 7. The CDR3 DNA follows: TGCAGTGCTTCCCCCGGGACAGCCTCCTACGAGCAGTACTTC. Its translation is CSASPGTASYEQYF.

The chain couples TRBV7-9 to TRBJ1-2; no clear D. Between the trimmed V and J ends, which lost 2 bases and 0 bases, there was a span of 10 bases. CDR3 length equals 15 residues. Germline lookup yields CDR1 SEHNR and CDR2 FQNEAQ (reference sequence). CDR3 coding DNA: TGTGCCAGCAGCTTACTCCTCAGGACTAACTATGGCTACACCTTC. Translation gives CASSLLLRTNYGYTF.

The rearrangement links TRBV7-2 to TRBJ1-1; D possibly corresponds to TRBD1 (5 bases). The germline V gene has CDR1 SGHTA and CDR2 FQGNSA. Trimming removed 4 bases from V and 1 base from J, with 10 bases in between. The CDR3 covers 14 residues. The CDR3 region is CASSYGAENTEAFF. CDR3 sequence (DNA): TGTGCCAGCAGCTACGGGGCAGAGAACACTGAAGCTTTCTTT.

The chain uses TRBV24-1 and TRBJ2-1; D perhaps matches TRBD2 (5 bases). Between the trimmed V and J ends, which lost 7 bases and 5 bases, there was a span of 11 bases. Germline lookup yields CDR1 KGHDR and CDR2 SFDVKD. This CDR3 has 13 amino acids. The CDR3 DNA reads TGTGCCACCAGACGGCCCGGGGACAATGAGCAGTTCTTC. It translates to CATRRPGDNEQFF.

The chain joins TRBV6-5 to TRBJ2-5, with a possible D match to TRBD2 (7 bases). Trimming shortened V by 4 bases and J by 6 bases, and 18 bases separated the two germline ends. This CDR3 is 15 amino acids long. Germline CDR1 MNHEY, CDR2 SVGAGI. CDR3 sequence: CASSFGGGSVQTQYF. CDR3 sequence (DNA): TGTGCCAGCAGTTTTGGCGGGGGCAGTGTACAGACCCAGTACTTC.

About this clonotype itself: With a much larger clone just one base away, this may be a read error. The rearrangement uses TRBV7-9 and TRBJ2-5; D is tentatively TRBD1 or TRBD2 (5 bases each). Judging by the DNA end, TRBJ2-7 fits better; the J call may be wrong. This CDR3 is 15 amino acids long. Germline assignment: CDR1 SEHNR and CDR2 FQNEAQ (reference sequence). CDR3 DNA: TGTGCCAGCAGCTCGGGACGGGCAAGCACCTACGAGCAGTACTTC. It specifies CASSSGRASTYEQYF.

In regard to this clonotype: The junction does not match germline at one end; this may be a read error. This sequence joins TRBV5-1 and TRBJ2-1, with TRBD2 identical over 8 bases. This CDR3 is 15 amino acids long. Germline-derived CDR1 and CDR2 are SGHRS and YFSETQ. The CDR3: CASSSAGASNNEQFF. The CDR3 DNA sequence: TGCGCCAGCAGCTCAGCGGGGGCCTCCAACAATGAGCAGTTCTTC. The full variable domain, its missing parts supplied by reference TRBV5-1 and TRBJ2-1, is KAGVTQTPRYLIKTRGQQVTLSCSPISGHRSVSWYQQTPGQGLQFLFEYFSETQRNKGNFPGRFSGRQFSNSRSEMNVSTLELGDSALYLCASSSAGASNNEQFFGPGTRLTVL.

The rearrangement joins TRBV20-1 to TRBJ2-3; D may correspond to TRBD1 or TRBD2 (6 bases each). V lost 3 bases, J lost 6 bases, and 13 bases lay in between. This CDR3 region has 13 residues. Germline values: CDR1 DFQATT, CDR2 SNEGSKA (reference sequence). This chain's CDR3 is CSARARGRDTQYF. The CDR3 coding sequence is TGCAGTGCTAGGGCGAGGGGGAGGGATACGCAGTATTTT.

The chain carries TRBV20-1 and TRBJ2-7; D may be TRBD2 (5 bases). With 3 bases removed from V and 6 bases from J, the gap between germline ends came to 15 bases. Germline lookup yields CDR1 DFQATT and CDR2 SNEGSKA (reference sequence). This CDR3 is built from 13 residues. CDR3 nucleotide sequence: TGCAGTGCTAGTCCCCCGCGTGGAGGCGAGCAGTACTTC. Translating it yields CSASPPRGGEQYF.

This clonotype occurred many times. V gene TRBV7-3 combines with J gene TRBJ2-5; D unclear. CDR3 size: 13 residues. V was clipped by 2 bases and J by 10 bases, with 14 bases between them. From germline, CDR1 is SGHTA and CDR2 FQGTGA. CDR3 sequence reads: CASSLYRATDQYF. The CDR3 DNA reads as TGTGCCAGCAGCTTATATCGAGCAACAGACCAGTACTTC.

This clonotype was seen more than once but under ten times. DNA of the CDR3: TGTGCCATCAGTGAGTCGAGGGGGGACGGTCAGCCCCAGCATTTT. Translating it yields CAISESRGDGQPQHF. The genes are TRBV10-3 and TRBJ1-5, with a possible D match to TRBD1 (6 bases). Deletions cut 0 bases from V and 6 bases from J, with 12 bases between. This CDR3 is 15 amino acids long. Germline CDR1 ENHRY, CDR2 SYGVKD.

The chain is built from TRBV6-5 and TRBJ1-6; 7 bases are a match to TRBD1. The junction had 6 bases not matched to a gene; V was cut back by 5 bases and J by 5 bases. This CDR3 has 15 residues. Germline lookup yields CDR1 MNHEY and CDR2 SVGAGI. The chain's CDR3 is CASSPTGANNSPLHF. As DNA, the CDR3 is TGTGCCAGCAGTCCAACAGGGGCGAATAATTCACCCCTCCACTTT.

As for this clonotype: Germline and junction disagree at one end, which may indicate a read error. V gene TRBV20-1 combines with J gene TRBJ2-6; the D is unclear. CDR3 length: 15 amino acids. Per the germline V gene, CDR1 is DFQATT and CDR2 is SNEGSKA (reference sequence). CDR3 amino acids: CSARDVSSGTNVLTF. CDR3 nucleotides: TGCAGTGCTAGGGACGTAAGCTCTGGGACCAACGTCCTGACTTTC.

This clonotype occurred a few times. The gene calls are TRBV20-1 and TRBJ2-6; D is uncertain. V lost 0 bases, J lost 1 base, and 7 bases lay in between. The CDR3 has 15 residues. Germline values: CDR1 DFQATT, CDR2 SNEGSKA (reference sequence). The CDR3 bases are TGCAGTGCTAGAGAGCATACGTCTGGGGCCAACGTCCTGACTTTC. Encoded protein: CSAREHTSGANVLTF.

This clonotype appeared once. CDR3: CASRSGDREAFF. In DNA form, the CDR3 reads TGTGCCAGCCGTTCAGGGGACAGGGAAGCTTTCTTT. The chain uses TRBV12-3 or TRBV12-4 and TRBJ1-1; the match to TRBD1 covers 8 bases. V lost 8 bases, J lost 8 bases, and 7 bases stayed unmatched. CDR3 size: 12 residues.

In this sample, this clonotype turned up once. This chain uses TRBV5-1 with TRBJ2-7; 13 nucleotides line up with TRBD2. The closer fit of TRBJ2-5 to the DNA end suggests the J call may be wrong. In germline, CDR1 is SGHRS, CDR2 YFSETQ. CDR3 length equals 16 residues. CDR3 sequence reads: CASSLGTSGGFATQYF. The DNA for the CDR3 is TGCGCCAGCAGCTTGGGGACTAGCGGGGGATTTGCGACCCAGTACTTC.

J is TRBJ2-5 and V is TRBV5-1; D gene ambiguous. Germline V gives CDR1 SGHRS, CDR2 YFSETQ. V was cut by 0 bases and J by 2 bases, with 8 bases left in between. The CDR3 contains 14 residues. The CDR3 DNA is TGCGCCAGCAGCTTGGTTAGCCATCAAGAGACCCAGTACTTC. Amino acid sequence: CASSLVSHQETQYF.